Listed here are 27 T cell receptor beta chains from one sample, sequenced in a study of CD4 T cells in relation to SARS-CoV-2 and coronaviruses. Repertoires were generated with immunoSEQ multiplex PCR, while TCRdb's copy carries only in-frame clones and drops some. The repertoire holds roughly 30,000 clones, with roughly 82% as singletons. Antigen specificity for these receptors is unknown. Sequencing used memory CD4+ T cells from PBMCs, cultured in vitro. These receptors were taken from an adult with COVID-19.

V is TRBV28 and J is TRBJ2-7, with D possibly matching TRBD1 (6 bases). The CDR3 contains 16 residues. Trimming removed 3 bases at V and 6 bases at J, with 21 bases between. Germline assignment: CDR1 MDHEN and CDR2 SYDVKM. CDR3 nucleotide sequence: TGTGCCAGCAGTTTCGGCCAGGGGTATAACCCGGGCGAGCAGTACTTC. Its protein product is CASSFGQGYNPGEQYF.

The chain uses TRBV24-1 and TRBJ2-7, with unresolved D. CDR3 length: 12 amino acids. The V and J ends lost 0 bases and 5 bases respectively, with 4 bases between them. CDR1 is KGHDR and CDR2 is SFDVKD in the germline V gene. The CDR3 DNA reads TGTGCCACCAGTGATTTGGAGGACGAGCAGTACTTC. This sequence encodes CATSDLEDEQYF.

J is TRBJ1-1 and V is TRBV7-9; 8 bases line up with TRBD1. CDR3 size: 14 residues. Per the germline V gene, CDR1 is SEHNR and CDR2 is FQNEAQ (reference sequence). V shed 5 bases and J 5 bases; nucleotides not matched to a gene: 7. The CDR3 region has the DNA TGTGCCAGCAGCCCCAGGGGGCGCCGTACTGAAGCTTTCTTT. The encoded protein is CASSPRGRRTEAFF.

This clone has a single count. The chain joins TRBV28 to TRBJ1-1; TRBD1 might be the D (6 bases). Trimming left V 1 base short and J 1 base short, with 7 bases between. CDR3 length: 14 amino acids. Germline V gene sequence: CDR1 MDHEN, CDR2 SYDVKM. CDR3 sequence: CASSLSQGNTEAFF. CDR3 DNA sequence: TGTGCCAGCAGTTTATCACAGGGGAACACTGAAGCTTTCTTT.

The sample holds a few counts of this clone. The chain employs TRBV5-1 and TRBJ2-7, with a tentative D call TRBD1 (5 bases). V was clipped by 1 base and J by 2 bases, with 10 bases between them. This CDR3 has 14 amino acids. The germline V gene encodes CDR1 SGHRS and CDR2 YFSETQ. CDR3 nucleotide sequence: TGCGCCAGCAGCTTGTCAGGGTACCCCTACGAGCAGTACTTC. The encoded protein is CASSLSGYPYEQYF.

In its sample, this clone was seen a few times. The gene calls are TRBV28 and TRBJ2-7, with 10 bases aligning to TRBD1. The ends lost 4 bases at V and 6 bases at J; junction bases unmatched: 6. The CDR3 sequence is 14 residues long. The germline V gene encodes CDR1 MDHEN and CDR2 SYDVKM. This CDR3 is CASSSWWTGGEQYF. DNA for the CDR3: TGTGCCAGCAGTTCCTGGTGGACAGGGGGCGAGCAGTACTTC.

This clone has more than one count but fewer than ten. The J gene is TRBJ2-2, the V gene TRBV7-6; 8 nucleotides line up with TRBD2. This CDR3 has 15 residues. With 5 bases clipped from V and 7 bases from J, the junction kept 9 bases outside the gene matches. Germline CDR1 SGHVS, CDR2 FNYEAQ. For the CDR3, the DNA is TGTGCCAGCAGCCCCCAAGCGGGAGCCTACGGGGAGCTGTTTTTT. It specifies CASSPQAGAYGELFF.

The J gene is TRBJ2-3, the V gene TRBV2, with 10 bases lining up with TRBD2. The J segment lost 2 bases and the V segment lost 10 bases, leaving 6 bases of the junction unmatched. CDR1 SNHLY and CDR2 FYNNEI come from the germline V gene. The CDR3 has 14 amino acids. The CDR3 here is CATRTSGDTDTQYF. The CDR3 nucleotides are TGTGCCACACGGACTAGCGGCGACACAGATACGCAGTATTTT.

This clone turned up a few times. The rearrangement joins TRBV5-1 to TRBJ1-1, with TRBD1 matching 8 bases. J lost 4 bases, V lost 5 bases, and 4 bases had no gene match. Germline V gives CDR1 SGHRS, CDR2 YFSETQ. The CDR3 consists of 13 residues. CDR3 in amino acids: CASRGQAGTEAFF. The CDR3 bases are TGCGCCAGCAGGGGACAGGCGGGCACTGAAGCTTTCTTT.

The V gene is TRBV28, the J gene TRBJ2-7; TRBD2 aligns across 7 bases. Germline V gives CDR1 MDHEN, CDR2 SYDVKM. The CDR3 consists of 15 residues. Germline trimming cut 5 bases from V and 0 bases from J; bases unmatched to any gene: 7. CDR3 region: CASSPGGTASYEQYF. CDR3 coding DNA: TGTGCCAGCAGTCCCGGGGGGACGGCCTCCTACGAGCAGTACTTC.

The chain couples TRBV29-1 to TRBJ2-7; 8 nucleotides match TRBD2. V lost 7 bases, J lost 3 bases, and 2 bases stayed unmatched. CDR3 length: 11 amino acids. Per the germline V gene, CDR1 is SQVTM and CDR2 is ANQGSEA. The CDR3 here is CSAGGDYEQYF. The DNA of the CDR3 is TGCAGCGCCGGGGGGGACTACGAGCAGTACTTC.

The V and J genes are TRBV4-1 and TRBJ2-7, with TRBD1 as a possible D gene (5 bases). This CDR3 is built from 15 residues. The germline V gene encodes CDR1 MGHRA and CDR2 YSYEKL. V gave up 1 base and J gave up 0 bases, with 10 bases separating them. The CDR3 spells CASSQGGAGSYEQYF. DNA of the CDR3: TGCGCCAGCAGCCAAGGTGGGGCCGGCTCCTACGAGCAGTACTTC.

This clone was picked up a small number of times. The chain carries TRBV5-5 and TRBJ2-7; no firm D call. CDR1 is SGHKS and CDR2 is YYEKEE in the germline V gene (reference sequence). Trimming cost V 0 bases and J 1 base, with 8 bases left between them. The CDR3 runs to 14 residues. The CDR3 loop reads CASSLGLLSYEQYF. CDR3 DNA sequence: TGTGCCAGCAGCTTGGGGCTGCTATCCTACGAGCAGTACTTC.

The CDR3 here is CASSITGGRGEQYF. Written as DNA, the CDR3 is TGTGCCAGTAGTATCACCGGCGGGAGGGGGGAGCAGTACTTC. The chain has TRBV19 and TRBJ2-7, with 9 bases aligning to TRBD2. V trimming: 3 bases; J trimming: 7 bases; junction bases outside the gene matches: 7. CDR3 length: 14 residues. Germline V gives CDR1 LNHDA, CDR2 SQIVND (reference sequence).

The chain joins TRBV2 to TRBJ2-3; 7 bases are shared with TRBD1. CDR3 length equals 15 residues. V lost 6 bases, J lost 1 base, and 7 bases stayed unmatched. Germline CDR1 is SNHLY and CDR2 is FYNNEI. The CDR3 region is CASRLQGIGTDTQYF. DNA for the CDR3: TGTGCCAGCAGATTACAGGGGATCGGCACAGATACGCAGTATTTT. Using reference TRBV2 and TRBJ2-3 for the parts outside the CDR3, the full variable domain is EPEVTQTPSHQVTQMGQEVILRCVPISNHLYFYWYRQILGQKVEFLVSFYNNEISEKSEIFDDQFSVERPDGSNFTLKIRSTKLEDSAMYFCASRLQGIGTDTQYFGPGTRLTVL.

The chain employs TRBV5-1 and TRBJ2-1; the match to TRBD2 covers 9 bases. V lost 5 bases, J lost 2 bases, and 5 bases stayed unmatched. Germline V CDR1 and CDR2: SGHRS, YFSETQ. CDR3 length: 15 amino acids. The CDR3 DNA reads TGCGCCAGCAGTGCCCTAGCGGGAACCTACAATGAGCAGTTCTTC. Translating gives CASSALAGTYNEQFF.

This chain uses TRBV27 with TRBJ2-5; 7 nucleotides line up with TRBD2. J gave up 1 base and V 7 bases, and 6 bases lay outside the gene matches. The V gene's germline CDR1 is MNHEY and CDR2 SMNVEV (reference sequence). This CDR3 is 14 amino acids long. CDR3 sequence: CASTTGGRQETQYF. DNA of the CDR3: TGTGCCAGCACTACGGGAGGACGCCAAGAGACCCAGTACTTC.

The CDR3 region is CASSTRTGGTDTQYF. Written as DNA, the CDR3 is TGTGCCAGCAGCACCCGGACAGGGGGCACAGATACGCAGTATTTT. V gene TRBV14 combines with J gene TRBJ2-3, with 9 positions matching TRBD1. V shed 5 bases, J shed 1 base, and the junction held 4 bases outside the gene matches. CDR1 and CDR2 from the germline V gene are SGHDN and FVKESK. CDR3 length: 15 amino acids.

The genes are TRBV25-1 and TRBJ2-7; unclear D gene. This CDR3 is 12 amino acids long. Trimming cost V 0 bases and J 4 bases, with 4 bases left between them. From germline, CDR1 is MGHDK and CDR2 SYGVNS. The CDR3, as DNA: TGTGCCAGCAGTGAATACGATTACGAGCAGTACTTC. Encoded protein: CASSEYDYEQYF.

This chain joins TRBV19 and TRBJ1-1; D remains unclear. The germline V gene has CDR1 LNHDA and CDR2 SQIVND (reference sequence). This CDR3 has 14 amino acids. V lost 4 bases and J lost 1, with 10 bases in between. CDR3 nucleotides: TGTGCCAGTAGTAGTCGGAGGGAGAACACTGAAGCTTTCTTT. It codes for CASSSRRENTEAFF. The full variable domain, its missing parts supplied by reference TRBV19 and TRBJ1-1, is DGGITQSPKYLFRKEGQNVTLSCEQNLNHDAMYWYRQDPGQGLRLIYYSQIVNDFQKGDIAEGYSVSREKKESFPLTVTSAQKNPTAFYLCASSSRRENTEAFFGQGTRLTVV.

V usage is TRBV14 and J usage is TRBJ2-2; 11 bases are shared with TRBD2. Trimming cost V 4 bases and J 6 bases; bases outside gene matches: 4. The germline V gene encodes CDR1 SGHDN and CDR2 FVKESK. The CDR3 consists of 15 residues. CDR3 residues: CASSPFSGRAGELFF. In DNA, the CDR3 is TGTGCCAGCAGCCCCTTTAGCGGGAGGGCCGGGGAGCTGTTTTTT. The complete variable domain, with remaining parts taken from reference TRBV14 and TRBJ2-2, reads EAGVTQFPSHSVIEKGQTVTLRCDPISGHDNLYWYRRVMGKEIKFLLHFVKESKQDESGMPNNRFLAERTGGTYSTLKVQPAELEDSGVYFCASSPFSGRAGELFFGEGSRLTVL.

The chain uses TRBV9 and TRBJ2-5; D assignment may be TRBD1 or TRBD2 (5 bases each). Per the germline V gene, CDR1 is SGDLS and CDR2 is YYNGEE. The CDR3 length is 15 residues. Trimming removed 2 bases from V and 4 bases from J, with 15 bases in between. CDR3 in DNA: TGTGCCAGCAGCGTTGGGACCGATGGACGAGAGACCCAGTACTTC. It yields the protein CASSVGTDGRETQYF.

The chain joins TRBV21-1 to TRBJ2-7; the table gives TRBD2 as D, unverified against the DNA. TRBV21-1 counts as a pseudogene. The CDR3 contains 14 residues. CDR3 amino acids: CATLRALAGYEQYF. The DNA for the CDR3 is TGTGCCACCCTAAGAGCCCTAGCGGGTTACGAGCAGTACTTC.

The chain links TRBV6-5 to TRBJ2-1; 8 nucleotides agree with TRBD1. Trimming cost V 6 bases and J 8 bases; bases outside gene matches: 12. The germline V gene has CDR1 MNHEY and CDR2 SVGAGI. The CDR3 is 15 amino acids. The CDR3 spells CASSQRQGSIDEQFF. CDR3 bases: TGTGCCAGCAGCCAGAGACAGGGGTCTATCGATGAGCAGTTCTTC.

This clone appeared a single time. The chain couples TRBV11-2 to TRBJ2-5; D gene ambiguous. The germline gives CDR1 SGHAT, CDR2 FQNNGV. V was clipped by 5 bases and J by 9 bases, with 19 bases between them. The CDR3 runs 14 residues. CDR3 DNA: TGTGCCAGCAGCCAGAACACGGACCGGGCGGCCCAGTACTTC. Residues: CASSQNTDRAAQYF.

The chain is built from TRBV7-3 and TRBJ2-3, with 8 bases aligning to TRBD2. The CDR3 loop spans 16 amino acids. Germline CDR1 is SGHTA and CDR2 is FQGTGA. Trimming at V came to 4 bases and at J to 1 base, leaving 7 bases not matched to a gene. As DNA, the CDR3 is TGTGCCAGCAGCTCCTTAAGCGGGAGTCGCACAGATACGCAGTATTTT. Protein product: CASSSLSGSRTDTQYF.

This clone has just a few counts. The V gene is TRBV19, the J gene TRBJ1-1; D call uncertain. This CDR3 contains 14 residues. Deletions cut 6 bases from V and 5 bases from J, with 16 bases between. Germline V gives CDR1 LNHDA, CDR2 SQIVND (reference sequence). The CDR3 DNA follows: TGTGCCAGTAGCCACCCATACGGGAGTACTGAAGCTTTCTTT. Translating gives CASSHPYGSTEAFF.